What follows are 24 T cell receptor beta chains derived from one specimen sequenced in a study of T cells in localized non-small cell lung cancer. TCRdb's table, derived via immunoSEQ multiplex PCR, lists solely in-frame clones and lacks some. The sample carries over 8,500 clones, around 90% recorded once. The sequencing here drew on peripheral blood, taken before any cancer treatment. These receptors were obtained from a woman aged 35-75 years with stage I squamous cell lung carcinoma.

This clone was picked up one time. The CDR3 DNA follows: TGTGCCAGCAGTTCCGACGGAACTAGCACAGATACGCAGTATTTT. Protein: CASSSDGTSTDTQYF. The chain is built from TRBV6-5 and TRBJ2-3, with no clear D. The CDR3 runs 15 residues. CDR1 MNHEY and CDR2 SVGAGI come from the germline V gene. V lost 4 bases, J lost 0 bases, and 11 bases lay in between.

V and J are TRBV5-6 and TRBJ1-2; D is ambiguous. The V gene's germline CDR1 is SGHDT and CDR2 YYEEEE. There are 16 residues in the CDR3. V was trimmed by 7 bases and J by 3 bases, leaving 22 bases between them. The CDR3 DNA reads as TGTGCCAGCGCGCCCCCCCTAACGAACTTTTACTATGGCTACACCTTC. Protein sequence: CASAPPLTNFYYGYTF.

The rearrangement links TRBV19 to TRBJ1-3; 7 nucleotides match TRBD1. The CDR3 is 15 amino acids. V was clipped by 8 bases and J by 0 bases; unmatched bases: 7. From germline, CDR1 is LNHDA and CDR2 SQIVND (reference sequence). The CDR3 coding sequence is TGTGCCAGTTACCCGCGGACAGGCTCTGGAAACACCATATATTTT. Amino acids: CASYPRTGSGNTIYF.

The V call is TRBV4-1, the J call TRBJ1-1; no clear D. V lost 3 bases and J 8 bases, leaving 7 bases between the germline ends. Per the germline V gene, CDR1 is MGHRA and CDR2 is YSYEKL. This CDR3 is built from 11 residues. Written as DNA, the CDR3 is TGCGCCAGCAGCCAGGCACTCGAAGCTTTCTTT. This sequence encodes CASSQALEAFF.

The rearrangement links TRBV5-4 to TRBJ2-3, with TRBD1 as a possible D gene (5 bases). CDR1 and CDR2 from the germline V gene are SGHNT and YYREEE (reference sequence). The ends were cut back, 0 bases at V and 2 bases at J, with 7 bases in the middle. This CDR3 has 14 residues. CDR3 residues: CASSLEGFTDTQYF. The CDR3, as DNA: TGTGCCAGCAGCTTGGAGGGGTTCACAGATACGCAGTATTTT.

The chain links TRBV14 to TRBJ2-1; D may be TRBD1 (5 bases). Germline V gene lookup returns CDR1 SGHDN and CDR2 FVKESK. The CDR3 covers 12 residues. V lost 4 bases, J lost 9 bases, and 10 bases lay in between. Here the CDR3 DNA reads TGTGCCAGCAGCCCCCAGGGTATTGAGCAGTTCTTC. Translation gives CASSPQGIEQFF.

The V and J genes are TRBV7-2 and TRBJ1-6, with D possibly matching TRBD1 (6 bases). Germline V gene sequence: CDR1 SGHTA, CDR2 FQGNSA. The ends were cut back, 1 base at V and 10 bases at J, with 11 bases in the middle. CDR3 length: 14 amino acids. The CDR3 is CASSLGTENSPLHF. CDR3 bases: TGTGCCAGCAGCTTAGGGACAGAGAACTCACCCCTCCACTTT.

This chain uses TRBV30 with TRBJ1-2; weak D call: TRBD1 (5 bases). Germline V CDR1 and CDR2: GTSNPN, SVGIG (reference sequence). The CDR3 contains 15 residues. The V end was cut by 4 bases, the J end by 4 bases, with 19 bases between. CDR3 loop: CAWTPPGLRFYGYTF. CDR3 coding DNA: TGTGCCTGGACCCCGCCGGGGCTTCGTTTCTATGGCTACACCTTC.

CDR3 protein: CAWKGESSYNSPLHF. The CDR3 coding sequence is TGTGCCTGGAAAGGGGAGAGCTCCTATAATTCACCCCTCCACTTT. The rearrangement joins TRBV30 to TRBJ1-6; D may be TRBD1 (5 bases). CDR3 length: 15 amino acids. V dropped 4 bases and J dropped 0 bases, with 10 bases sitting between them. Germline V lookup: CDR1 GTSNPN, CDR2 SVGIG (reference sequence).

The V call is TRBV7-2, the J call TRBJ1-6; no reliable D call. This CDR3 spans 14 amino acids. Germline-derived CDR1 and CDR2 are SGHTA and FQGNSA. V was cut by 5 bases and J by 7 bases, with 12 bases left in between. CDR3 coding DNA: TGTGCCAGCAGCGTTTCCCCCGCGAATTCACCCCTCCACTTT. Its protein product is CASSVSPANSPLHF.

The rearrangement uses TRBV29-1 and TRBJ1-1; unclear D gene. Germline CDR1 reads SQVTM; CDR2 reads ANQGSEA. The CDR3 loop spans 12 amino acids. V was shortened by 4 bases and J by 1 base, with 7 bases between the two germline ends. The CDR3 DNA reads TGCAGCGTTGGGTCCCAGAACACTGAAGCTTTCTTT. It specifies CSVGSQNTEAFF.

The chain recombines TRBV29-1 with TRBJ2-3, with 8 nucleotides matching TRBD1. Trimming at V came to 2 bases and at J to 3 bases, leaving 19 bases not matched to a gene. The CDR3 consists of 19 residues. CDR1 SQVTM and CDR2 ANQGSEA come from the germline V gene. CDR3 region: CSVELGRGRLGKSTDTQYF. For the CDR3, the DNA is TGCAGCGTTGAACTGGGCAGGGGGCGCCTTGGGAAATCAACAGATACGCAGTATTTT.

This chain joins TRBV18 and TRBJ1-2, with D possibly TRBD1 on 5 matching bases. Trimming removed 2 bases from V and 6 bases from J, with 16 bases in between. Looked up from germline, CDR1 is KGHSH and CDR2 is LQKENI. CDR3 length: 15 residues. This CDR3 is CASSPRGAGHDGYTF. CDR3 bases: TGTGCCAGCTCACCAAGGGGAGCAGGGCACGATGGCTACACCTTC.

In DNA, the CDR3 is TGTGCCAGCAGTTACGGGCAAGCCTATAATTCACCCCTCCACTTT. Its translation: CASSYGQAYNSPLHF. The chain is built from TRBV6-9 and TRBJ1-6, with no clear D. Germline V CDR1 and CDR2: MNHGY, SVAAGI. This CDR3 is 15 amino acids long. Trimming cost V 3 bases and J 2 bases, with 8 bases left between them.

The chain links TRBV2 to TRBJ1-1; unclear D gene. The germline V gene encodes CDR1 SNHLY and CDR2 FYNNEI. The CDR3 totals 10 residues. V was shortened by 7 bases and J by 7 bases, with 7 bases between the two germline ends. CDR3 in amino acids: CASKEGEAFF. The CDR3 coding sequence is TGTGCCAGCAAGGAAGGTGAAGCTTTCTTT.

This chain uses TRBV6-5 with TRBJ2-5; 11 nucleotides match TRBD1. Trimming at V came to 2 bases and at J to 5 bases, leaving 4 bases not matched to a gene. This CDR3 has 15 amino acids. Germline CDR1 MNHEY, CDR2 SVGAGI. In DNA form, the CDR3 reads TGTGCCAGCAGTTACGGACAGGGGGCAGGGGAGACCCAGTACTTC. Amino acid sequence: CASSYGQGAGETQYF.

This sequence joins TRBV5-4 and TRBJ2-3; 10 nucleotides align to TRBD2. The CDR3 has 16 residues. V dropped 3 bases and J dropped 2; count of bases not matched to a gene: 6. Germline values: CDR1 SGHNT, CDR2 YYREEE (reference sequence). CDR3 sequence: CASSSLAGAVTDTQYF. DNA of the CDR3: TGTGCCAGCAGCTCCCTAGCGGGGGCCGTCACAGATACGCAGTATTTT.

This chain joins TRBV27 and TRBJ1-5; 7 nucleotides align to TRBD1. Germline CDR1 and CDR2: MNHEY and SMNVEV (reference sequence). The CDR3 is made up of 16 amino acids. J was trimmed by 2 bases and V by 6 bases; bases with no gene match: 10. CDR3 protein: CASSLNRGWGNQPQHF. In DNA form, the CDR3 reads TGTGCCAGCAGCCTTAACAGGGGTTGGGGCAATCAGCCCCAGCATTTT.

This clone has only one observation. The gene calls are TRBV2 and TRBJ1-4; a possible D gene is TRBD1 (6 bases). The CDR3 runs to 11 residues. V was shortened by 8 bases and J by 8 bases, with 9 bases between the two germline ends. Germline-derived CDR1 and CDR2 are SNHLY and FYNNEI. The CDR3 coding sequence is TGTGCCAGCCGGGACAACGAAAAACTGTTTTTT. Residues: CASRDNEKLFF.

This clone has just one count. The J gene is TRBJ2-5, the V gene TRBV5-5, with D unclear. Germline CDR1 SGHKS, CDR2 YYEKEE (reference sequence). The CDR3 is 14 residues long. Trimming pared 2 bases from V and 0 bases from J, leaving 8 bases between. The CDR3, as DNA: TGTGCCAGCAGCTTTACGGCAAACCAAGAGACCCAGTACTTC. The encoded protein is CASSFTANQETQYF.

The chain carries TRBV19 and TRBJ2-3; tentatively, D is TRBD1 or TRBD2 (6 bases each). CDR1 and CDR2 from the germline V gene are LNHDA and SQIVND (reference sequence). The CDR3 loop spans 13 amino acids. V dropped 3 bases and J dropped 4 bases, with 8 bases sitting between them. The CDR3 reads CASSIRGPDTQYF. For the CDR3, the DNA is TGTGCCAGTAGTATTCGGGGGCCAGATACGCAGTATTTT.

CDR3 in DNA: TGTGCCAGCAGCCTCAGGGGGGGGGCGCAAGATGAAAAACTGTTTTTT. As protein: CASSLRGGAQDEKLFF. The rearrangement joins TRBV11-2 to TRBJ1-4; TRBD1 agrees at 7 bases. V lost 5 bases and J lost 6; bases outside the gene matches: 12. Germline V CDR1 and CDR2: SGHAT, FQNNGV. This CDR3 contains 16 residues. Based on the CDR3 plus reference TRBV11-2 and TRBJ1-4, the full variable domain is EAGVAQSPRYKIIEKRQSVAFWCNPISGHATLYWYQQILGQGPKLLIQFQNNGVVDDSQLPKDRFSAERLKGVDSTLKIQPAKLEDSAVYLCASSLRGGAQDEKLFFGSGTQLSVL.

The rearrangement joins TRBV5-1 to TRBJ2-5; 8 bases are shared with TRBD1. CDR3 length: 15 residues. In germline, CDR1 is SGHRS, CDR2 YFSETQ. The junction had 7 bases not matched to a gene; V was cut back by 0 bases and J by 6 bases. The CDR3 is CASSLAAGGAQTQYF. The CDR3 DNA reads as TGCGCCAGCAGCTTGGCCGCAGGGGGCGCGCAGACCCAGTACTTC.

The V and J genes are TRBV5-1 and TRBJ2-1; 10 bases are shared with TRBD2. J was trimmed by 5 bases and V by 2 bases; bases with no gene match: 1. The length of the CDR3 is 14 residues. Germline V gene data show CDR1 as SGHRS and CDR2 as YFSETQ. The CDR3 region has the DNA TGCGCCAGCAGCTTCACTAGCGGGGACAATGAGCAGTTCTTC. It translates to CASSFTSGDNEQFF.